The 20 T cell receptor beta chains listed next were all sequenced from one sample in a study of cytomegalovirus exposure and HLA in healthy donors. The PCR had 60 Vbeta and 13 Jbeta primers. Profiled with immunoSEQ multiplex PCR; TCRdb holds only in-frame clones, not every one. The table lists over 70,000 clones, approximately 69% of them singletons. Sequencing used PBMCs. The receptor set was obtained from a woman in her forties or fifties in good health and CMV-seropositive.

This clone was seen many times. Distinct nucleotide sequences in the sample also encode this CDR3. The rearrangement uses TRBV4-3 and TRBJ1-1; D ambiguous. The CDR3 is made up of 13 amino acids. Trimming shortened V by 1 base and J by 1 base, and 4 bases separated the two germline ends. Germline CDR1 LGHNA, CDR2 YSLEER. The CDR3 coding sequence is TGCGCCAGCAGCCAAGCAGGGAACACTGAAGCTTTCTTT. Translation: CASSQAGNTEAFF.

The chain has TRBV30 and TRBJ1-5; no clear D gene. The germline gives CDR1 GTSNPN, CDR2 SVGIG (reference sequence). This CDR3 is built from 13 residues. V shed 2 bases and J shed 5 bases, with 10 bases lying between them. CDR3 loop: CAWSFSRDQPQHF. The CDR3 bases are TGTGCCTGGAGTTTTTCTCGAGATCAGCCCCAGCATTTT.

This chain links TRBV19 with TRBJ2-7, with 10 bases that match TRBD1. Trimming at V came to 7 bases and at J to 5 bases, leaving 5 bases not matched to a gene. The germline V gene has CDR1 LNHDA and CDR2 SQIVND (reference sequence). The CDR3 is 13 residues long. The CDR3 region has the DNA TGTGCCAGTATGGCGACAGGGGGCCACGAGCAGTACTTC. Protein sequence: CASMATGGHEQYF.

This clone turned up a few times. The genes are TRBV28 and TRBJ1-4, with TRBD1 matching 12 bases. V shed 8 bases and J 8 bases; nucleotides not matched to a gene: 9. The germline V gene encodes CDR1 MDHEN and CDR2 SYDVKM. The CDR3 contains 15 residues. The CDR3 is CASSLRDRGQEKLFF. Written as DNA, the CDR3 is TGTGCCAGCTCCTTACGGGACAGGGGGCAGGAAAAACTGTTTTTT.

This chain uses TRBV18 with TRBJ1-3, with 8 bases identical to TRBD1. Germline V gene data show CDR1 as KGHSH and CDR2 as LQKENI. V was pared by 5 bases and J by 2 bases, with 11 bases of the junction left unmatched. The CDR3 length is 17 residues. The CDR3 coding sequence is TGTGCCAGCTCATCCTTAAGACAGGGGACTACTGGAAACACCATATATTTT. This sequence encodes CASSSLRQGTTGNTIYF.

V and J are TRBV7-2 and TRBJ1-5; perhaps TRBD1 as D (5 bases). V dropped 1 base and J dropped 7 bases, with 14 bases sitting between them. Looked up from germline, CDR1 is SGHTA and CDR2 is FQGNSA. The CDR3 loop spans 15 amino acids. CDR3 sequence: CASSLGAGIGQPQHF. DNA for the CDR3: TGTGCCAGCAGCTTAGGAGCAGGGATAGGGCAGCCCCAGCATTTT.

The chain links TRBV28 to TRBJ1-1; the D is unclear. Between the trimmed V and J ends, which lost 3 bases and 5 bases, there was a span of 4 bases. This CDR3 has 11 residues. Germline CDR1 reads MDHEN; CDR2 reads SYDVKM. CDR3 DNA: TGTGCCAGCAGTTTGAGGACTGAAGCTTTCTTT. Translated, it gives CASSLRTEAFF.

The genes are TRBV9 and TRBJ2-5, with 8 positions matching TRBD1. The germline V gene has CDR1 SGDLS and CDR2 YYNGEE. The length of the CDR3 is 15 residues. The V and J ends lost 1 base and 4 bases, in that order; junction bases with no gene match: 6. The CDR3 is CASSVMGQEGETQYF. The CDR3 DNA reads as TGTGCCAGCAGCGTAATGGGACAGGAGGGAGAGACCCAGTACTTC.

This chain links TRBV10-3 with TRBJ2-3; D is ambiguous. This CDR3 is 11 amino acids long. Germline CDR1 reads ENHRY; CDR2 reads SYGVKD. V dropped 11 bases and J dropped 1 base, with 7 bases sitting between them. DNA for the CDR3: TGTGCCCTCCGAGGCACAGATACGCAGTATTTT. Its protein is CALRGTDTQYF.

The count of this clone is one. The chain recombines TRBV30 with TRBJ2-1; D is unclear. V was clipped by 0 bases and J by 3 bases, with 3 bases between them. The germline CDR1 and CDR2 sequences are GTSNPN and SVGIG (reference sequence). The CDR3 is made up of 12 amino acids. The CDR3 sequence: CAWSVYYNEQFF. The CDR3 region has the DNA TGTGCCTGGAGTGTATACTACAATGAGCAGTTCTTC.

CDR3 loop: CASSFDQYQETQYF. The CDR3 bases are TGTGCCAGCAGCTTTGATCAGTACCAAGAGACCCAGTACTTC. This sequence joins TRBV5-4 and TRBJ2-5, with D hard to call. Germline CDR1 and CDR2: SGHNT and YYREEE (reference sequence). This CDR3 has 14 residues. The V end lost 2 bases, the J end lost 0 bases, and 8 bases lay between the germline ends.

The chain couples TRBV25-1 to TRBJ2-1; TRBD1 aligns across 9 bases. Germline V lookup: CDR1 MGHDK, CDR2 SYGVNS. Germline trimming cut 3 bases from V and 6 bases from J; bases unmatched to any gene: 6. The length of the CDR3 is 15 residues. CDR3 nucleotide sequence: TGTGCCAGCAGTGACCGGGACAGGGACCTCAATGAGCAGTTCTTC. It yields the protein CASSDRDRDLNEQFF.

This chain joins TRBV6-6 and TRBJ1-1; 7 bases line up with TRBD1. There are 15 residues in the CDR3. The junction had 6 bases not matched to a gene; V was cut back by 0 bases and J by 5 bases. Germline lookup yields CDR1 MNHNY and CDR2 SVGAGI (reference sequence). The CDR3 sequence is CASSYSEGAGTEAFF. The CDR3 DNA reads TGTGCCAGCAGTTACTCGGAGGGGGCCGGGACTGAAGCTTTCTTT.

The V and J genes are TRBV10-3 and TRBJ2-5; 7 nucleotides line up with TRBD1. In germline, CDR1 is ENHRY, CDR2 SYGVKD. CDR3 length equals 14 residues. With 0 bases clipped from V and 3 bases from J, the junction kept 1 base outside the gene matches. The CDR3 DNA reads as TGTGCCATCAGTGAGTCCACAGGGGAAGAGACCCAGTACTTC. Protein sequence: CAISESTGEETQYF.

The rearrangement joins TRBV5-1 to TRBJ1-1; D is perhaps TRBD1 (5 bases). CDR1 and CDR2 (germline): SGHRS, YFSETQ. The CDR3 consists of 19 residues. The V end lost 1 base, the J end lost 0 bases, and 22 bases lay between the germline ends. The CDR3 region has the DNA TGCGCCAGCAGCTTGTGGCCCTTTGGAGGGGAAGAAGTGAACACTGAAGCTTTCTTT. Translation gives CASSLWPFGGEEVNTEAFF.

The V and J genes are TRBV27 and TRBJ2-2; 8 bases agree with TRBD2. Germline CDR1 is MNHEY and CDR2 is SMNVEV (reference sequence). V dropped 9 bases and J dropped 1; count of bases not matched to a gene: 1. The CDR3 has 13 amino acids. The chain's CDR3 is CASSGVNTGELFF. The CDR3, as DNA: TGTGCCAGTAGCGGGGTGAACACCGGGGAGCTGTTTTTT.

The chain couples TRBV10-3 to TRBJ1-3; 8 bases map to TRBD1. V was clipped by 10 bases and J by 3 bases; unmatched bases: 5. This CDR3 region has 13 residues. Germline V gene sequence: CDR1 ENHRY, CDR2 SYGVKD. CDR3 region: CATETGDGNTIYF. The CDR3 nucleotides are TGTGCCACCGAGACAGGGGATGGAAACACCATATATTTT.

This sequence joins TRBV19 and TRBJ1-2; maybe TRBD1 (6 bases). Per the germline V gene, CDR1 is LNHDA and CDR2 is SQIVND (reference sequence). The CDR3 covers 16 residues. Between the trimmed V and J ends, which lost 4 bases and 3 bases, there was a span of 18 bases. The CDR3 here is CASSTGGMTDYYGYTF. In nucleotides, the CDR3 is TGTGCCAGTAGTACTGGGGGCATGACAGACTACTATGGCTACACCTTC.

The V and J genes are TRBV4-2 and TRBJ2-1; 9 bases agree with TRBD2. This CDR3 comprises 18 residues. J was trimmed by 4 bases and V by 8 bases; bases with no gene match: 18. Looked up from germline, CDR1 is LGHNA and CDR2 is YNFKEQ. Here the CDR3 reads CASREGYTRAGGYNEQFF. CDR3 bases: TGTGCCAGCCGGGAGGGGTACACGCGCGCGGGGGGGTACAATGAGCAGTTCTTC.

This clone appeared a few times. This chain uses TRBV9 with TRBJ1-1; perhaps TRBD1 as D (6 bases). V shed 1 base and J shed 3 bases, with 10 bases lying between them. Germline CDR1 SGDLS, CDR2 YYNGEE. This CDR3 has 14 amino acids. The CDR3, as DNA: TGTGCCAGCAGCGTATCAGGGGCCTACACTGAAGCTTTCTTT. Its protein is CASSVSGAYTEAFF.